The rows below give T cell receptor beta chains drawn from one sample of a study of cytomegalovirus exposure and HLA in healthy donors. TCRdb's table, derived via immunoSEQ multiplex PCR, lists solely in-frame clones and lacks some. The sample holds around 180,000 clones, around 90% seen once. Input material: PBMCs. The source is a young woman in good health and CMV-seronegative. Each CDR3 is given with its conserved first and last residue. Fields, in order: clone size, D gene, J gene, V gene, CDR3 DNA, CDR3 protein. A D gene is named only where the DNA matches it firmly. Clone size is given for some rows only: seen once, a few or many times, or a class if the clone is expanded.

size: once; D: TRBD2; J: TRBJ2-5; V: TRBV7-2; DNA: TGTGCCAGCAGCTTTCAGACTAGCAGGGAGACCCAGTACTTC; CDR3: CASSFQTSRETQYF
size: once; D: -; J: TRBJ1-5; V: TRBV28; DNA: TGTGCCAGCAGCCGATTCGTCGGGAGGGGCAATCAGCCCCAGCATTTT; CDR3: CASSRFVGRGNQPQHF
size: -; D: -; J: TRBJ2-7; V: TRBV11-2; DNA: TGTGCCAGCAGCCCCCCGAGCCGCTCCTACGAGCAGTACTTC; CDR3: CASSPPSRSYEQYF
size: -; D: -; J: TRBJ2-7; V: TRBV5-6; DNA: TGTGCCAGCAGCTCGGGATACGGGGGGCCCTACGAGCAGTACTTC; CDR3: CASSSGYGGPYEQYF
size: -; D: TRBD1; J: TRBJ1-4; V: TRBV25-1; DNA: TGTGCCAGCAGTGAACCCACCTGGACAGGGAGAGGTGAAAAACTGTTTTTT; CDR3: CASSEPTWTGRGEKLFF
size: -; D: TRBD1; J: TRBJ1-4; V: TRBV18; DNA: TGTGCCAGCTCAATCGGGACAGCCATTGCAACTAATGAAAAACTGTTTTTT; CDR3: CASSIGTAIATNEKLFF
size: -; D: -; J: TRBJ2-5; V: TRBV6-5; DNA: TGTGCCAGCACCTCCTGGGGCCCCCAAGAGACCCAGTACTTC; CDR3: CASTSWGPQETQYF
size: -; D: TRBD2; J: TRBJ2-1; V: TRBV27; DNA: TGTGCCAGCAGTCAGCCCGGGACTCAGGGACTAGCGGGAGGCCGCTACGACAATGAGCAGTTCTTC; CDR3: CASSQPGTQGLAGGRYDNEQFF
size: -; D: TRBD2; J: TRBJ2-2; V: TRBV9; DNA: TGTGCCAGCAGCGAAAGGGGACTAGCGTCCACCGGGGAGCTGTTTTTT; CDR3: CASSERGLASTGELFF
size: -; D: TRBD1; J: TRBJ1-1; V: TRBV10-3; DNA: TGTGCCATCAGTGGCCGGGACAGGGCGGGGACTGAAGCTTTCTTT; CDR3: CAISGRDRAGTEAFF
size: -; D: TRBD2; J: TRBJ2-1; V: TRBV28; DNA: TGTGCCAGCAGGCCCGGGACTAGCGGGGGAAACAATGAGCAGTTCTTC; CDR3: CASRPGTSGGNNEQFF
size: few; D: TRBD1; J: TRBJ2-5; V: TRBV7-9; DNA: TGTGCCAGCAGCCCTGAGGGGGCCTGGGAGACCCAGTACTTC; CDR3: CASSPEGAWETQYF
size: once; D: TRBD2; J: TRBJ2-3; V: TRBV18; DNA: TGTGCCAGCTCACCACCGACTAGCTCTACGCAGTATTTT; CDR3: CASSPPTSSTQYF
size: -; D: -; J: TRBJ2-6; V: TRBV6-1; DNA: TGTGCCAGCTGGTCGGGGGCTGGGGCCAACGTCCTGACTTTC; CDR3: CASWSGAGANVLTF
size: few; D: -; J: TRBJ2-7; V: TRBV11-2; DNA: TGTGCCAGCAGCTTAGACGGGGGGCTCTCCTACGAGCAGTACTTC; CDR3: CASSLDGGLSYEQYF
size: -; D: -; J: TRBJ2-7; V: TRBV6-5; DNA: TGTGCCAGCAGTTACTCCGAGACAGCAACCTACGAGCAGTACTTC; CDR3: CASSYSETATYEQYF
size: -; D: -; J: TRBJ2-7; V: TRBV7-9; DNA: TGTGCCAGCAGCGCCACGGGAAAGGGCGGAGAGCAGTACTTC; CDR3: CASSATGKGGEQYF
size: -; D: -; J: TRBJ1-3; V: TRBV7-6; DNA: TGTGCCAGCAGCTTAGACGACAGACCCGGAAACACCATATATTTT; CDR3: CASSLDDRPGNTIYF
size: -; D: TRBD1; J: TRBJ1-5; V: TRBV28; DNA: TGTGCCAGCAGTTTATGGCTTGGGACAGGGGGCGGTCAGCCCCAGCATTTT; CDR3: CASSLWLGTGGGQPQHF
size: -; D: -; J: TRBJ1-1; V: TRBV19; DNA: TGTGCCAGTAGTATGAGGGAGAACACTGAAGCTTTCTTT; CDR3: CASSMRENTEAFF
size: -; D: TRBD1; J: TRBJ2-1; V: TRBV4-1; DNA: TGCGCCAGCAGCCAAGACTCAGGGGGACACAATGAGCAGTTCTTC; CDR3: CASSQDSGGHNEQFF
size: -; D: TRBD2; J: TRBJ2-7; V: TRBV28; DNA: TGTGCCAGCATCTCCGGGGGGGCTGGCGGGGACCCCTACTACGAGCAGTACTTC; CDR3: CASISGGAGGDPYYEQYF
size: -; D: TRBD2; J: TRBJ2-6; V: TRBV19; DNA: TGTGCCAGTAGTTCGGGACTAGCGGGAGATGGGGCCAACGTCCTGACTTTC; CDR3: CASSSGLAGDGANVLTF
size: -; D: TRBD2; J: TRBJ2-1; V: TRBV5-1; DNA: TGCGCCAGCAGCTTAGCCGGGACTAGCGGCAATGAGCAGTTCTTC; CDR3: CASSLAGTSGNEQFF
size: -; D: -; J: TRBJ1-1; V: TRBV19; DNA: TGTGCCAGTAGTCTAAAGGGGTACACTGAAGCTTTCTTT; CDR3: CASSLKGYTEAFF
size: -; D: -; J: TRBJ1-1; V: TRBV7-9; DNA: TGTGCCAGCAGCTTAGTAGGCAGGGAGGGGTACGGGGCTTTCTTT; CDR3: CASSLVGREGYGAFF
size: -; D: TRBD1; J: TRBJ1-5; V: TRBV7-2; DNA: TGTGCCAGCAGCCGGACAGGGGGCCTTGTTCAGCCCCAGCATTTT; CDR3: CASSRTGGLVQPQHF
size: -; D: TRBD2; J: TRBJ2-3; V: TRBV14; DNA: TGTGCCAGCAGCCAGCGGACTAGCGGGAAAGATACGCAGTATTTT; CDR3: CASSQRTSGKDTQYF
size: -; D: TRBD1; J: TRBJ2-2; V: TRBV4-2; DNA: TGTGCCAGCGGGGGACAGGGTGCGAACACCGGGGAGCTGTTTTTT; CDR3: CASGGQGANTGELFF
size: -; D: -; J: TRBJ1-1; V: TRBV4-1; DNA: TGCGCCAGCAGCCAAGTTCGCGCGAACACTGAAGCTTTCTTT; CDR3: CASSQVRANTEAFF
size: once; D: -; J: TRBJ2-7; V: TRBV7-9; DNA: TGTGCCAGCAGCTTACGGGCCTACGAGCAGTACTTC; CDR3: CASSLRAYEQYF
size: -; D: -; J: TRBJ1-5; V: TRBV7-2; DNA: TGTGCCAGCAGCTTGAGGGGGAATCAGCCCCAGCATTTT; CDR3: CASSLRGNQPQHF
size: once; D: TRBD2; J: TRBJ2-5; V: TRBV7-2; DNA: TGTGCCAGCAGCTTAAGGCGGGGGGCTAGCGGGGGACCGGAGACCCAGTACTTC; CDR3: CASSLRRGASGGPETQYF
size: -; D: TRBD2; J: TRBJ2-7; V: TRBV2; DNA: TGTGCCAGCAAGCCCGGGAGGCTAGCGGGTTGGGAGCAGTACTTC; CDR3: CASKPGRLAGWEQYF
size: -; D: -; J: TRBJ2-6; V: TRBV29-1; DNA: TGCAGCGTTGATGTTGCAGCTGGGGCCAACGTCCTGACTTTC; CDR3: CSVDVAAGANVLTF
size: once; D: -; J: TRBJ2-2; V: TRBV6-5; DNA: TGTGCCAGCAGCCCCCTGCGGGAAACCGGGGAGCTGTTTTTT; CDR3: CASSPLRETGELFF
size: -; D: -; J: TRBJ1-5; V: TRBV6-5; DNA: TGTGCCAGCAGTTGGGGGCAGGGAAATCAGCCCCAGCATTTT; CDR3: CASSWGQGNQPQHF
size: -; D: TRBD2; J: TRBJ2-7; V: TRBV7-2; DNA: TGTGCCAGCAGCTTAGAGGGTAGCGGGAGACGGGAGCAGTACTTC; CDR3: CASSLEGSGRREQYF
size: once; D: TRBD2; J: TRBJ2-5; V: TRBV5-6; DNA: TGTGCCAGCAGCTTGGGTGAGCGGGGCGGGGAGACCCAGTACTTC; CDR3: CASSLGERGGETQYF
size: once; D: -; J: TRBJ2-5; V: TRBV5-1; DNA: TGCGCCAGCAGCTTGGGAGCAGGCCAAGAGACCCAGTACTTC; CDR3: CASSLGAGQETQYF
size: -; D: TRBD2; J: TRBJ2-1; V: TRBV23-1; DNA: TGCGCCAGCAGTCAATCGCGAGCGGGAGGGATGAATGAGCAGTTCTTC; CDR3: CASSQSRAGGMNEQFF
size: -; D: TRBD1; J: TRBJ1-2; V: TRBV28; DNA: TGTGCCAGCAGGACAGGGGGCGCAGACTATGGCTACACCTTC; CDR3: CASRTGGADYGYTF